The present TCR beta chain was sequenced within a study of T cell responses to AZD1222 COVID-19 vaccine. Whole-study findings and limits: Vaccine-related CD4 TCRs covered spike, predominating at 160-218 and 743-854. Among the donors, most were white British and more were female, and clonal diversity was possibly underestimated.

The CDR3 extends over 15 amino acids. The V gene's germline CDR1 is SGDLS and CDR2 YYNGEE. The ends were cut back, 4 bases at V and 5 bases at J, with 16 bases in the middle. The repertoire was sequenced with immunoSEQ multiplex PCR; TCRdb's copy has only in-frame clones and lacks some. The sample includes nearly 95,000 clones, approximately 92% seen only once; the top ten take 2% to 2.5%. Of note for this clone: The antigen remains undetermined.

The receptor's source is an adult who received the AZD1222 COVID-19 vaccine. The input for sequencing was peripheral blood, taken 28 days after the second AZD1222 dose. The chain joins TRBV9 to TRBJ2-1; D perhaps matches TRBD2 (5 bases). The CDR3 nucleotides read TGTGCCAGCAGCCTCCTAGGACGGGAAGACAATGAGCAGTTCTTC. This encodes CASSLLGREDNEQFF.